This TCR beta chain appears in the sequencing data of a study of shared clonotypes between healthy human individuals. Study-wide results and limits: Sampling used blood alone; tissue repertoires probably differ. Relative to memory subsets, naive subsets generally showed larger estimated richness. Several donors held around 5% of naive CD4 clonotypes in common.

Germline loops: CDR1 MNHNY, CDR2 SVGAGI (reference sequence). V was pared by 2 bases and J by 1 base, with 0 bases of the junction left unmatched. The CDR3 loop spans 14 amino acids. Remarks on this clone: Its cognate antigen is unknown. The sample carries other DNA sequences with the same CDR3.

Using immunoSEQ multiplex PCR, the repertoire was profiled, and TCRdb retains in-frame clones only, with some absent. Of approximately 2,300,000 clones listed, less than 95% are singletons. The sequence was obtained from a man between 18 and 35 years old in good health. Some clones in this sample may be carry-over from other donors' samples. The specimen was naive CD4+ T cells from PBMCs. Regarding subset: CD45RA+ positively selected. The chain links TRBV6-6 to TRBJ1-1; 8 bases align to TRBD1. The CDR3 region is CASSYTGGNTEAFF. The DNA for the CDR3 is TGTGCCAGCAGTTACACAGGGGGGAACACTGAAGCTTTCTTT.